This T cell receptor (beta chain) was identified in a study of cytomegalovirus exposure and HLA in healthy donors. Here immunoSEQ multiplex PCR was the method, and the copy in TCRdb shows in-frame clones only, minus some. Among about 74,000 clones listed, about 95% were seen once. Trimming stripped 6 bases from V and 4 bases from J, with 24 bases between. The CDR3 totals 17 residues. Germline V gene lookup returns CDR1 SGHAT and CDR2 FQNNGV. This sequence was found in a young woman in good health and CMV-seropositive. The specimen was PBMCs. The chain couples TRBV11-2 to TRBJ2-5, with TRBD2 as a possible D gene (6 bases). CDR3 region: CASRPLWGEAEGETQYF. The CDR3 DNA follows: TGTGCCAGCAGGCCCCTCTGGGGGGAAGCCGAGGGAGAGACCCAGTACTTC.